Listed below are T cell receptor beta chains from one sample, sequenced in a study of CD8+ T cells in alopecia areata. This table comes from immunoSEQ multiplex PCR, and its TCRdb copy is limited to in-frame clones, with some not included. The sample contains about 150,000 clones, about 51% of which appear only once. The material was CD8+ T cells sorted from blood, obtained at week 0. These receptors came from a human donor with alopecia areata. CDR3s include the opening cysteine and the closing phenylalanine or tryptophan. The D gene is left open where the match is weak. Size is omitted from some rows. Given values are once, few, many or a class for expanded clones.

J | D | V | size | CDR3 | DNA
TRBJ1-1 | NA | TRBV4-1 | NA | CASSQVYGRGTEAFF | TGCGCCAGCAGCCAAGTCTACGGCAGGGGCACTGAAGCTTTCTTT
TRBJ2-7 | NA | TRBV4-3 | NA | CASSQEWAGTAYEQYF | TGCGCCAGCAGCCAAGAGTGGGCGGGGACAGCCTACGAGCAGTACTTC
TRBJ2-1 | NA | TRBV30 | NA | CAWSEGDIAYNEQFF | TGTGCCTGGAGTGAGGGGGACATAGCCTACAATGAGCAGTTCTTC
TRBJ2-2 | NA | TRBV6-5 | NA | CASSYRSGTGELFF | TGTGCCAGCAGTTATAGGTCGGGGACCGGGGAGCTGTTTTTT
TRBJ2-5 | TRBD1 | TRBV28 | NA | CASSLSRDRVSETQYF | TGTGCCAGCAGTTTATCCCGGGACAGGGTCTCGGAGACCCAGTACTTC
TRBJ1-1 | NA | TRBV5-1 | NA | CASTQGTEAFF | TGCGCCAGCACCCAGGGGACTGAAGCTTTCTTT
TRBJ1-1 | NA | TRBV30 | NA | CAWETGTQNTEAFF | TGTGCCTGGGAGACCGGGACCCAGAACACTGAAGCTTTCTTT
TRBJ2-1 | NA | TRBV6-5 | NA | CASRWWGDYNEQFF | TGTGCCAGCAGGTGGTGGGGGGACTACAATGAGCAGTTCTTC
TRBJ2-7 | TRBD1 | TRBV29-1 | few | CSVEFVSGQGNSAYEQYF | TGCAGCGTTGAATTCGTATCGGGACAGGGTAATAGCGCCTACGAGCAGTACTTC
TRBJ2-2 | NA | TRBV29-1 | few | CSGVRGGTGELFF | TGCAGCGGGGTCAGGGGCGGCACCGGGGAGCTGTTTTTT
TRBJ2-3 | TRBD2 | TRBV27 | few | CASSPSSGDLWDTQYF | TGTGCCAGCAGCCCCTCTAGCGGGGATTTATGGGATACGCAGTATTTT
TRBJ2-1 | TRBD1 | TRBV14 | NA | CASRDRDNNEQFF | TGTGCCAGCAGGGACAGGGATAACAATGAGCAGTTCTTC
TRBJ2-5 | NA | TRBV29-1 | NA | CSVEGLGGDDVETQYF | TGCAGCGTTGAAGGTTTAGGCGGGGACGATGTGGAGACCCAGTACTTC
TRBJ1-1 | TRBD1 | TRBV29-1 | NA | CSVEGGTGRNTEAFF | TGCAGCGTTGAAGGGGGGACAGGGAGGAACACTGAAGCTTTCTTT
TRBJ2-2 | NA | TRBV12-5 | NA | CASGLAPDRNTGELFF | TGTGCTAGTGGTTTGGCCCCGGACAGGAACACCGGGGAGCTGTTTTTT
TRBJ2-3 | TRBD2 | TRBV7-6 | once | CASSLASGGLTDTQYF | TGTGCCAGCAGCTTAGCCAGCGGGGGGCTTACAGATACGCAGTATTTT
TRBJ2-1 | TRBD2 | TRBV7-2 | NA | CASSLSAGGYNEQFF | TGTGCCAGCAGCTTATCGGCGGGGGGATACAATGAGCAGTTCTTC
TRBJ2-7 | NA | TRBV29-1 | NA | CSVGGGGSYEQYF | TGCAGCGTTGGGGGAGGGGGCTCATACGAGCAGTACTTC
TRBJ2-3 | TRBD1 | TRBV10-1 | NA | CASSEPGGKSTDTQYF | TGCGCCAGCAGTGAACCAGGGGGTAAGAGCACAGATACGCAGTATTTT
TRBJ2-5 | NA | TRBV10-2 | NA | CASTPGGETQYF | TGCGCCAGCACCCCCGGGGGCGAGACCCAGTACTTC
TRBJ1-2 | NA | TRBV4-3 | NA | CASSPKGSNGYTF | TGCGCCAGCAGCCCCAAAGGGTCAAATGGCTACACCTTC
TRBJ1-2 | NA | TRBV4-1 | once | CASSQDAGFHGYTF | TGCGCCAGCAGCCAAGATGCCGGTTTTCATGGCTACACCTTC
TRBJ1-2 | NA | TRBV4-3 | few | CASSQDLASEGYTF | TGCGCCAGCAGCCAAGATCTAGCGTCAGAGGGCTACACCTTC
TRBJ2-3 | TRBD2 | TRBV30 | once | CAWSVAGGGTDTQYF | TGTGCCTGGAGTGTGGCGGGGGGGGGCACAGATACGCAGTATTTT
TRBJ2-6 | TRBD1 | TRBV10-3 | NA | CASSSGTGFYSGANVLTF | TGTGCCAGCAGCTCGGGGACAGGGTTTTACTCTGGGGCCAACGTCCTGACTTTC
TRBJ1-5 | NA | TRBV5-6 | NA | CASSLGGRGNQPQHF | TGTGCCAGCAGCTTAGGGGGGCGCGGCAATCAGCCCCAGCATTTT
TRBJ2-3 | NA | TRBV7-8 | NA | CASSLYGPADHPDTQYF | TGTGCCAGCAGCTTATACGGGCCAGCGGACCACCCTGATACGCAGTATTTT
TRBJ2-7 | NA | TRBV29-1 | NA | CSVGGGESYEQYF | TGCAGCGTCGGGGGAGGCGAGTCCTACGAGCAGTACTTC
TRBJ1-2 | NA | TRBV7-6 | NA | CASSGDGYGYTF | TGTGCCAGCAGCGGGGACGGCTATGGCTACACCTTC
TRBJ2-5 | NA | TRBV5-1 | NA | CASSLEKFLETQYF | TGCGCCAGCAGCTTGGAAAAGTTTTTGGAGACCCAGTACTTC
TRBJ1-2 | NA | TRBV30 | NA | CAWSPGEGGYTF | TGTGCCTGGAGTCCAGGGGAAGGGGGCTACACCTTC
TRBJ1-2 | NA | TRBV29-1 | few | CSARGGSMGYTF | TGCAGCGCCCGAGGTGGATCCATGGGCTACACCTTC
TRBJ1-1 | NA | TRBV6-5 | NA | CASSYRADYTEAFF | TGTGCCAGCAGTTACAGGGCAGATTACACTGAAGCTTTCTTT
TRBJ1-1 | NA | TRBV29-1 | few | CSVIATNEAFF | TGCAGCGTTATCGCCACAAATGAAGCTTTCTTT
TRBJ2-7 | TRBD2 | TRBV29-1 | NA | CSVVQAGTIYEQYF | TGCAGCGTAGTCCAAGCGGGGACTATCTACGAGCAGTACTTC
TRBJ1-2 | TRBD1 | TRBV30 | NA | CAWTLGQGAGGYTF | TGTGCCTGGACCCTCGGACAGGGGGCTGGTGGCTACACCTTC
TRBJ2-7 | TRBD2 | TRBV19 | NA | CASSITSGGNAEQYF | TGTGCCAGTAGTATAACTAGCGGGGGGAATGCCGAGCAGTACTTC
TRBJ1-5 | NA | TRBV5-6 | NA | CASSSGSNQPQHF | TGTGCCAGCAGCTCTGGGAGCAATCAGCCCCAGCATTTT
TRBJ2-1 | NA | TRBV29-1 | NA | CSVTGGSLKNNEQFF | TGCAGCGTCACCGGAGGGAGCCTTAAGAACAATGAGCAGTTCTTC
TRBJ1-6 | NA | TRBV7-9 | NA | CASSLVAANSPLHF | TGTGCCAGCAGCTTAGTTGCAGCAAATTCACCCCTCCACTTT
TRBJ1-2 | TRBD1 | TRBV30 | NA | CAWSWTGAREGYTF | TGTGCCTGGAGTTGGACAGGAGCGCGTGAAGGCTACACCTTC
TRBJ2-2 | TRBD2 | TRBV7-2 | NA | CASSRTSGGTGELFF | TGTGCCAGCAGCAGGACTAGCGGGGGGACCGGGGAGCTGTTTTTT